The 26 T cell receptor beta chains below all came from one sample that was sequenced in a study of blood T cells in healthy people across ages. Using a J-beta primer mix together with a sample-barcoded 5' primer, a second PCR was run for about 6 to 11 cycles. TCRdb used MiXCR to reprocess the 5' RACE reads, holding one entry per CDR3 protein. The table shows hundreds of thousands of distinct CDR3 sequences, with roughly 43% occurring only once. The sequenced sample was blood. The receptors were gathered from a woman aged 55 to 70 in good health.

The chain joins TRBV20-1 to TRBJ2-4; D remains ambiguous. TRBJ2-5 explains the end of the DNA better; the J call may be wrong. Per the germline V gene, CDR1 is DFQATT and CDR2 is SNEGSKA (reference sequence). CDR3 size: 12 residues. CDR3 amino acids: CSARDYAETQYF. In DNA form, the CDR3 reads TGCAGTGCTAGAGATTATGCGGAGACCCAGTACTTC.

This clonotype has a handful of counts. This chain joins TRBV20-1 and TRBJ2-4; 10 nucleotides line up with TRBD2. J gave up 0 bases and V 3 bases, and 5 bases lay outside the gene matches. The CDR3 extends over 16 amino acids. The germline V gene has CDR1 DFQATT and CDR2 SNEGSKA (reference sequence). This CDR3 reads CSASTTSGVAKNIQYF. The CDR3 region has the DNA TGCAGTGCTAGTACCACTAGCGGGGTAGCCAAAAACATTCAGTACTTC.

This clonotype was found a few times. The J gene is TRBJ2-1, the V gene TRBV3-1; no reliable D call. Germline V lookup: CDR1 LGHDT, CDR2 YNNKEL (reference sequence). V lost 1 base, J lost 4 bases, and 8 bases lay in between. CDR3 length equals 14 residues. CDR3 sequence reads: CASSQGGLYNEQFF. CDR3 DNA sequence: TGTGCCAGCAGCCAAGGGGGTCTTTACAATGAGCAGTTCTTC.

This clonotype appeared a single time. The chain uses TRBV6-2 or TRBV6-3 and TRBJ1-1; TRBD1 agrees at 12 bases. The CDR3 spans 14 residues. V dropped 7 bases and J dropped 4; count of bases not matched to a gene: 4. CDR1 and CDR2 from the germline V gene are MNHEY and SVGEGT. The CDR3 region is CASTAGQGATEAFF. CDR3 in DNA: TGTGCCAGCACAGCGGGACAGGGGGCCACTGAAGCTTTCTTT.

This chain joins TRBV11-2 and TRBJ2-7; 8 bases line up with TRBD2. The CDR3 is 15 residues long. Germline CDR1 is SGHAT and CDR2 is FQNNGV. V gave up 9 bases and J gave up 0 bases; unmatched junction bases: 10. CDR3 DNA sequence: TGTGCCAGGCACCAGCGGGGGCAAAACTCCTACGAGCAGTACTTC. Amino acids: CARHQRGQNSYEQYF. The variable domain in full, completed from reference TRBV11-2 and TRBJ2-7, reads EAGVAQSPRYKIIEKRQSVAFWCNPISGHATLYWYQQILGQGPKLLIQFQNNGVVDDSQLPKDRFSAERLKGVDSTLKIQPAKLEDSAVYLCARHQRGQNSYEQYFGPGTRLTVT.

The count of this clonotype is one. A clone one base away is much larger, so this may be a read error. The genes are TRBV20-1 and TRBJ1-2, with D tentatively TRBD1 (5 bases). CDR3 length equals 13 residues. In germline, CDR1 is DFQATT, CDR2 SNEGSKA (reference sequence). The CDR3 DNA reads TGCAGTCCTAGGGCAGGGTCGTTCTATGGCTACACCTTC. Its protein product is CSPRAGSFYGYTF.

The V call is TRBV7-2, the J call TRBJ2-7, with 11 bases aligning to TRBD2. With 2 bases clipped from V and 11 bases from J, the junction kept 5 bases outside the gene matches. The germline V gene has CDR1 SGHTA and CDR2 FQGNSA. The CDR3 is made up of 13 amino acids. The CDR3 bases are TGTGCCAGCAGCTTAAGCCCGACTAGCGGGGAGTACTTC. Its translation is CASSLSPTSGEYF.

The chain couples TRBV7-7 to TRBJ2-7, with D possibly TRBD2 on 6 matching bases. TRBJ2-5 explains the end of the DNA better; the J call may be wrong. Germline assignment: CDR1 SSHAT and CDR2 FNYEAQ (reference sequence). The CDR3 length is 16 residues. Written as DNA, the CDR3 is TGTGCCAGCAGCTTAGGCGGGGCGGGGACTCAAGAGACCCAGTACTTC. The encoded protein is CASSLGGAGTQETQYF.

V is TRBV29-1 and J is TRBJ1-2, with D hard to call. This CDR3 comprises 11 residues. The germline V gene encodes CDR1 SQVTM and CDR2 ANQGSEA. Deletions cut 3 bases from V and 8 bases from J, with 10 bases between. The CDR3, as DNA: TGCAGCGTTGATCGGGGTACGGGCTACACCTTC. Protein product: CSVDRGTGYTF.

A single count supports this clonotype. This chain uses TRBV6-1 with TRBJ1-2; possibly TRBD1 for D (5 bases). V was shortened by 7 bases and J by 4 bases, with 16 bases between the two germline ends. This CDR3 has 14 amino acids. CDR1 MNHNS and CDR2 SASEGT come from the germline V gene. In DNA form, the CDR3 reads TGTGCCAGCAAGGAGCAGGGCTTTAGCTATGGCTACACCTTC. It codes for CASKEQGFSYGYTF.

V is TRBV4-1 and J is TRBJ2-3; D is tentatively TRBD1 or TRBD2 (5 bases each). The CDR3 spans 17 residues. Germline V gene data show CDR1 as MGHRA and CDR2 as YSYEKL. Trimming pared 0 bases from V and 6 bases from J, leaving 19 bases between. CDR3 coding DNA: TGCGCCAGCAGCCAAGAGGCCAGGGCGCGGGCATGGGATACGCAGTATTTT. Its protein is CASSQEARARAWDTQYF.

This clonotype was recorded once. Germline and junction disagree at one end, which may indicate a read error. The chain carries TRBV3-1 and TRBJ1-2; 11 nucleotides line up with TRBD1. CDR1 and CDR2 (germline): LGHDT, YNNKEL (reference sequence). The CDR3 runs 16 residues. The CDR3 spells CASSYSPGQGDYDYTF. The CDR3 DNA sequence: TGTGCCAGCAGCTACTCCCCGGGACAGGGGGACTATGACTACACCTTC.

This chain links TRBV6-6 with TRBJ2-7, with TRBD2 identical over 7 bases. The germline CDR1 and CDR2 sequences are MNHNY and SVGAGI (reference sequence). With 8 bases clipped from V and 7 bases from J, the junction kept 8 bases outside the gene matches. The CDR3 covers 12 residues. CDR3 in DNA: TGTGCCAGCTGCACAGCGGGACGGGAGCAGTACTTC. This sequence encodes CASCTAGREQYF.

This clonotype has only a few counts. V and J are TRBV20-1 and TRBJ1-6; D possibly corresponds to TRBD1 (6 bases). V gave up 0 bases and J gave up 6 bases, with 9 bases separating them. The V gene's germline CDR1 is DFQATT and CDR2 SNEGSKA (reference sequence). The CDR3 sequence is 14 residues long. The CDR3 loop reads CSAREGGSNSPLHF. The CDR3 nucleotides read TGCAGTGCTAGAGAAGGGGGGAGTAATTCACCCCTCCACTTT.

The chain is built from TRBV9 and TRBJ1-2; tentative D call: TRBD1 (6 bases). The CDR3 has 14 amino acids. V lost 2 bases, J lost 4 bases, and 12 bases lay in between. The germline V gene has CDR1 SGDLS and CDR2 YYNGEE. The CDR3: CASSVPARGYGYTF. The CDR3 DNA follows: TGTGCCAGCAGCGTCCCAGCCAGGGGCTATGGCTACACCTTC.

This clonotype was seen more than once but under ten times. The gene calls are TRBV6-4 and TRBJ1-2, with 9 bases matching TRBD1. The CDR3 has 14 residues. From germline, CDR1 is MRHNA and CDR2 SNTAGT. The V and J ends lost 4 bases and 5 bases, in that order; junction bases with no gene match: 5. This CDR3 is CASSVRTGDYGYTF. The CDR3 DNA follows: TGTGCCAGCAGTGTCCGGACAGGGGATTATGGCTACACCTTC.

The chain combines TRBV20-1 with TRBJ1-5, with unresolved D. This CDR3 spans 12 amino acids. Germline CDR1 reads DFQATT; CDR2 reads SNEGSKA (reference sequence). Trimming left V 0 bases short and J 7 bases short, with 7 bases between. CDR3 coding DNA: TGCAGTGCTAGAGATGGTCTGCAGCCCCAGCATTTT. Residues: CSARDGLQPQHF.

V gene TRBV27 combines with J gene TRBJ2-7, with 8 bases aligning to TRBD2. V shed 7 bases and J 3 bases; nucleotides not matched to a gene: 8. The CDR3 consists of 14 residues. CDR1 and CDR2 from the germline V gene are MNHEY and SMNVEV (reference sequence). The CDR3: CASTPAAGGYEQYF. CDR3 sequence (DNA): TGTGCCAGCACCCCCGCGGCGGGAGGCTACGAGCAGTACTTC.

This clonotype was detected a few times. V is TRBV20-1 and J is TRBJ2-3; TRBD2 agrees at 16 bases. The CDR3 totals 15 residues. With V trimmed by 8 bases and J by 5 bases, 7 bases remained unmatched. Germline lookup yields CDR1 DFQATT and CDR2 SNEGSKA (reference sequence). CDR3 loop: CSSPGLAGGEDTQYF. The CDR3 nucleotides read TGCAGTTCCCCGGGACTAGCGGGAGGGGAAGATACGCAGTATTTT.

This clonotype was found a few times. This chain connects TRBV5-1 to TRBJ2-3; the match to TRBD2 covers 8 bases. The CDR3 extends over 15 amino acids. Germline V CDR1 and CDR2: SGHRS, YFSETQ. V was clipped by 0 bases and J by 5 bases; unmatched bases: 5. The chain's CDR3 is CASSLEGLGIDTQYF. In nucleotides, the CDR3 is TGCGCCAGCAGCTTGGAGGGACTAGGAATAGATACGCAGTATTTT.

The J gene is TRBJ2-3, the V gene TRBV10-3; 10 bases fit TRBD2. Germline values: CDR1 ENHRY, CDR2 SYGVKD. The CDR3 runs 16 residues. J gave up 2 bases and V 4 bases, and 6 bases lay outside the gene matches. CDR3 amino acids: CAISVGTSEYTDTQYF. Written as DNA, the CDR3 is TGTGCCATCAGTGTAGGGACTAGCGAATACACAGATACGCAGTATTTT.

In its sample, this clonotype was seen many times. This chain links TRBV5-5 with TRBJ1-5; possible D gene TRBD1, 5 bases. There are 17 residues in the CDR3. Trimming took 0 bases from V and 0 from J, leaving 13 bases between them. CDR1 SGHKS and CDR2 YYEKEE come from the germline V gene (reference sequence). CDR3 coding DNA: TGTGCCAGCAGCTTGGGGGCGGAGGGGTATAGCAATCAGCCCCAGCATTTT. The encoded protein is CASSLGAEGYSNQPQHF.

To note about this clonotype: At one end, the junction sequence differs from germline, possibly due to a read error. This chain uses TRBV11-2 with TRBJ2-7; 7 nucleotides agree with TRBD1. The germline CDR1 and CDR2 sequences are SGHAT and FQNNGV. The CDR3 has 15 residues. CDR3 residues: CASSPETGNSYERYF. The CDR3 coding sequence is TGTGCCAGCAGCCCCGAGACAGGGAACTCCTACGAGCGGTACTTC.

V usage is TRBV9 and J usage is TRBJ2-1; TRBD2 matches 10 bases. The V gene's germline CDR1 is SGDLS and CDR2 YYNGEE. Losses at the gene ends were 0 bases for V and 5 bases for J; bases not matched to a gene: 8. CDR3 size: 17 residues. The CDR3 region is CASSVGSSGSTDNEQFF. The CDR3 DNA is TGTGCCAGCAGCGTAGGGTCTAGCGGGAGTACAGACAATGAGCAGTTCTTC.

This clonotype was counted between two and nine times. The V and J genes are TRBV7-2 and TRBJ2-3; 8 positions match TRBD1. The CDR3 has 15 residues. V trimming: 3 bases; J trimming: 4 bases; junction bases outside the gene matches: 6. Germline assignment: CDR1 SGHTA and CDR2 FQGNSA. CDR3 DNA: TGTGCCAGCAGCTTGCCTTTGACAGGGGCAGATACGCAGTATTTT. It specifies CASSLPLTGADTQYF. The whole variable domain, remainder taken from reference TRBV7-2 and TRBJ2-3, is GAGVSQSPSNKVTEKGKDVELRCDPISGHTALYWYRQSLGQGLEFLIYFQGNSAPDKSGLPSDRFSAERTGGSVSTLTIQRTQQEDSAVYLCASSLPLTGADTQYFGPGTRLTVL.

The sample holds a few counts of this clonotype. V and J are TRBV29-1 and TRBJ2-7; no definite D call. The CDR3 spans 14 residues. Between the trimmed V and J ends, which lost 0 bases and 4 bases, there was a span of 13 bases. Per the germline V gene, CDR1 is SQVTM and CDR2 is ANQGSEA. The CDR3 spells CSVEDQARSYEQYF. The CDR3 DNA reads as TGCAGCGTTGAAGATCAAGCTAGGAGTTACGAGCAGTACTTC.